Shown below are 14 T cell receptor beta chains from a single sample sequenced in a study of persistence of HIV-infected CD4 T cells. Sequencing used immunoSEQ version 4 in survey mode. Produced via immunoSEQ multiplex PCR; TCRdb's table is partial and in-frame only. The sample yields 35,000 to 45,000 clones, roughly 87% seen once. Antigens for these TCRs are unknown. Anti-CD3/anti-CD28 beads served as a nonspecific positive control stimulus. CD4+ T cells upregulating both CD40 ligand and CD69 were sorted as responding cells. The source was CD4+ T cells sorted from PBMCs after approximately 18-hour stimulation, collected from a patient who received antiretroviral therapy. All receptors derive from an adult man with HIV who was CMV-seropositive.

The chain couples TRBV18 to TRBJ1-1; no reliable D call. Looked up from germline, CDR1 is KGHSH and CDR2 is LQKENI. The CDR3 is 15 amino acids. V lost 4 bases and J lost 4, with 16 bases in between. Written as DNA, the CDR3 is TGTGCCAGCTCACTCTGGACGGGTCAGGCCACTGAAGCTTTCTTT. It codes for CASSLWTGQATEAFF. The full variable domain, in which reference TRBV18 and TRBJ1-1 provide the parts outside the CDR3, is NAGVMQNPRHLVRRRGQEARLRCSPMKGHSHVYWYRQLPEEGLKFMVYLQKENIIDESGMPKERFSAEFPKEGPSILRIQQVVRGDSAAYFCASSLWTGQATEAFFGQGTRLTVV.

This clone was found once. The rearrangement uses TRBV20-1 and TRBJ1-2; a weak D match, TRBD1 (5 bases). The CDR3 spans 11 residues. Trimming cost V 6 bases and J 8 bases, with 13 bases left between them. Germline V gene sequence: CDR1 DFQATT, CDR2 SNEGSKA (reference sequence). The CDR3, as DNA: TGCAGTGCCACCGCCAGGGTGGGCTACACCTTC. It yields the protein CSATARVGYTF.

This clone was seen only once. The chain uses TRBV12-3 or TRBV12-4 and TRBJ2-1; no clear D. This CDR3 comprises 11 residues. Trimming shortened V by 3 bases and J by 6 bases, and 3 bases separated the two germline ends. CDR3 coding DNA: TGTGCCAGCAGTTTGGGCAATGAGCAGTTCTTC. Translated, it gives CASSLGNEQFF.

The chain has TRBV10-2 and TRBJ2-1; 11 bases are a match to TRBD1. Germline-derived CDR1 and CDR2 are WSHSY and SAAADI. J was trimmed by 4 bases and V by 3 bases; bases with no gene match: 8. The CDR3 has 17 amino acids. The CDR3 loop reads CASSEHRRDRGYNEQFF. CDR3 in DNA: TGCGCCAGCAGTGAACATCGGAGGGACAGGGGGTACAATGAGCAGTTCTTC.

This chain links TRBV11-3 with TRBJ2-3, with 10 bases that match TRBD2. Germline CDR1 reads SGHNT; CDR2 reads YENEEA. The length of the CDR3 is 15 residues. The junction had 5 bases not matched to a gene; V was cut back by 5 bases and J by 3 bases. CDR3: CASSLGLAVTDTQYF. The CDR3 DNA follows: TGTGCCAGCAGCCTAGGACTAGCGGTGACAGATACGCAGTATTTT.

V gene TRBV30 combines with J gene TRBJ2-1, with 13 bases matching TRBD2. With V trimmed by 3 bases and J by 12 bases, 8 bases remained unmatched. Germline assignment: CDR1 GTSNPN and CDR2 SVGIG (reference sequence). The CDR3 covers 14 residues. CDR3 in DNA: TGTGCCTGGAGCCGGACTAGCGGGGGTTTTCGGCAGTTCTTC. It encodes CAWSRTSGGFRQFF.

The V and J genes are TRBV5-5 and TRBJ1-4, with D possibly TRBD1 on 5 matching bases. Germline V CDR1 and CDR2: SGHKS, YYEKEE (reference sequence). Trimming cost V 2 bases and J 5 bases, with 13 bases left between them. The CDR3 is 15 residues long. CDR3 loop: CASSFRAAANEKLFF. CDR3 nucleotides: TGTGCCAGCAGCTTCAGGGCAGCGGCCAATGAAAAACTGTTTTTT.

The rearrangement links TRBV5-4 to TRBJ1-6; TRBD1 agrees at 8 bases. Losses at the gene ends were 1 base for V and 4 bases for J; bases not matched to a gene: 10. This CDR3 region has 18 residues. The germline CDR1 and CDR2 sequences are SGHNT and YYREEE (reference sequence). CDR3 in DNA: TGTGCCAGCAGCTTGTATACAGGGGGAACAAGGTATAATTCACCCCTCCACTTT. It encodes CASSLYTGGTRYNSPLHF.

V is TRBV7-2 and J is TRBJ2-1; possible D gene TRBD1, 6 bases. The germline CDR1 and CDR2 sequences are SGHTA and FQGNSA. CDR3 length equals 14 residues. Trimming took off 5 bases at V and 8 bases at J, with 16 bases between the two ends. CDR3 residues: CASSDFHRADEQFF. Written as DNA, the CDR3 is TGTGCCAGCAGCGACTTTCACAGGGCAGATGAGCAGTTCTTC.

The chain is built from TRBV2 and TRBJ2-5, with D maybe TRBD2 (6 bases). Germline V CDR1 and CDR2: SNHLY, FYNNEI. The CDR3 sequence is 16 residues long. V lost 5 bases, J lost 5 bases, and 21 bases lay in between. CDR3 protein: CASSPPGGVARETQYF. CDR3 sequence (DNA): TGTGCCAGCAGTCCCCCCGGAGGGGTAGCGCGGGAGACCCAGTACTTC.

The chain employs TRBV5-5 and TRBJ2-3, with D possibly matching TRBD1 (6 bases). CDR1 and CDR2 (germline): SGHKS, YYEKEE (reference sequence). CDR3 size: 14 residues. Trimming removed 4 bases from V and 0 bases from J, with 9 bases in between. The CDR3 nucleotides read TGTGCCAGCAGCGGGGACACTAGCACAGATACGCAGTATTTT. Translating gives CASSGDTSTDTQYF.

The V call is TRBV30, the J call TRBJ2-2; TRBD1 aligns across 8 bases. Germline CDR1 GTSNPN, CDR2 SVGIG (reference sequence). The CDR3 contains 13 residues. V lost 4 bases, J lost 7 bases, and 5 bases stayed unmatched. The CDR3 region is CAWNTGGNGELFF. The CDR3 DNA is TGTGCCTGGAACACAGGGGGGAACGGGGAGCTGTTTTTT.

The rearrangement uses TRBV6-5 and TRBJ1-2; no reliable D call. CDR1 and CDR2 (germline): MNHEY, SVGAGI. The CDR3 spans 13 residues. Trimming cost V 6 bases and J 5 bases, with 13 bases left between them. CDR3 sequence reads: CASRLVTGYGYTF. The CDR3, as DNA: TGTGCCAGCAGACTCGTGACTGGGTATGGCTACACCTTC.

This clone was picked up one time. V is TRBV19 and J is TRBJ1-2, with a possible D match to TRBD1 (6 bases). This CDR3 spans 17 amino acids. V lost 4 bases and J lost 8, with 26 bases in between. Germline V gives CDR1 LNHDA, CDR2 SQIVND (reference sequence). CDR3 loop: CASSKIGQGTSSDGYTF. The CDR3 DNA reads TGTGCCAGTAGTAAAATAGGTCAGGGGACTTCTAGCGACGGCTACACCTTC.